This record covers a single TCR beta chain. Its antigen is undetermined. Healthy HIV-negative adults without recent acute infections or vaccinations served as donors. Splitting the CD4+ cells yielded a CD45RA+ naive subset and a CD45RA-negative memory subset. The sample belongs to a study of shared clonotypes between healthy human individuals. Regarding the study as a whole: Naive subsets tended to show greater estimated richness than memory subsets.

Germline lookup yields CDR1 SGHRS and CDR2 YFSETQ. The ends were cut back, 6 bases at V and 3 bases at J, with 13 bases in the middle. The CDR3 runs 14 residues. Data came from immunoSEQ multiplex PCR; TCRdb stores just in-frame clones and leaves some out. Of roughly 2.2 million clones in the sample, 85% to 95% are singletons; the top ten hold under 0.45%. This TCR derives from a man younger than 35 in good health. Some clones in this sample may be carry-over from other donors' samples. Material for sequencing was naive CD4+ T cells from PBMCs. Subset indicated: CD45RA+ positively selected. V gene TRBV5-1 combines with J gene TRBJ1-5; TRBD1 might be the D (6 bases). The CDR3 DNA sequence: TGCGCCAGCAAACGGGGGGGCTCCAATCAGCCCCAGCATTTT. Protein: CASKRGGSNQPQHF.